The rows below give T cell receptor beta chains drawn from one sample of a study of monozygotic twins with inflammatory bowel disease. With the 5' RACE reads reprocessed, TCRdb shows one record per CDR3 protein and no DNA. This repertoire includes fewer than 200,000 distinct CDR3 sequences. The specimen was blood. The receptors stem from a human donor with ulcerative colitis or Crohn's disease, or a healthy co-twin of an affected twin (not recorded which). The CDR3 runs from the conserved cysteine through the conserved F or W.

V gene	J gene	CDR3 length	CDR3 protein
TRBV6-5	TRBJ2-1	16	CASSYSRTSGNNEQFF
TRBV27	TRBJ1-2	13	CASSFAQSFGYTF
TRBV5-4	TRBJ2-1	16	CASSLYRGGTYNEQFF
TRBV7-6	TRBJ1-5	13	CASSPHKGQPQHF
TRBV6-5	TRBJ2-6	15	CASSYGDSGANVLTF
TRBV5-4	TRBJ2-2	14	CASSLVSNTGELFF
TRBV19	TRBJ2-5	14	CASSIGLAIETQYF
TRBV29-1	TRBJ2-1	13	CSVVDYKDNEQFF
TRBV12-3/TRBV12-4	TRBJ2-1	13	CASSRTSGNEQFF
TRBV7-8	TRBJ1-5	17	CASSHDTGGYGNQPQHF
TRBV2	TRBJ1-1	13	CASRLGHLMEAFF
TRBV4-1	TRBJ1-2	13	CASSSDRIYGYTF
TRBV20-1	TRBJ1-4	15	CSVRKGGRSLEKLFF
TRBV7-6	TRBJ2-7	14	CASSPGTGDYEQYF
TRBV7-3	TRBJ2-7	15	CASSLGGPGSYEQYF
TRBV18	TRBJ2-5	13	CASSPREGETQYF
TRBV9	TRBJ1-4	14	CASSLQGGGEKLFF
TRBV20-1	TRBJ2-3	14	CSAGAGGYTDTQYF
TRBV18	TRBJ1-5	16	CASSPPWQGMRQPQHF